This T cell receptor beta chain stems from a study of T cell repertoires in cytomegalovirus infection (dated by TCRdb to about 2019). Broadly, across the study: Alongside well-studied HLA-B-restricted epitopes, the peptide stimulations were aimed at recently identified HLA-C-restricted CMV epitopes, whose presentation resists viral immunomodulation. Because public TCR beta signatures pointed to carriage of CMV infection together with the matching HLA type, the HLA type of each donor mattered for the analysis.

Turning to this clonotype: Which antigen it targets is not known. Base qualities are missing; no much larger clone stands one base away.

Paper-wide results and their limitations: In the ex vivo response, HLA-C-restricted CMV-specific TCR beta clonotypes were dominant, and in two of eight donors the single most frequent clonotype came from this HLA-C-restricted group. In both this cohort and an independent cohort of 352 donors, the cumulative frequency of public TCR beta family members distinguished carriers of CMV infection plus the relevant HLA type.

The listed sequencing device is Illumina HiSeq 1500. TCRdb's own reprocessing of the public reads used fastp at Q25 and MiXCR and kept productive beta chains. One record per CDR3 amino acid sequence lists the most common genes and DNA. Recorded for this sample are around 900,000 distinct CDR3 sequences; around 31% of them occurred a single time. The top ten clonotypes cover around 15% of the sample. Explained via the paper, the treatment or condition label denotes: in vitro stimulation with specific CMV peptide epitopes to enrich CMV-specific T cells. The clonotype comes from a human donor in good health (CMV status not recorded). Some clones in this sample may be carry-over from other donors' samples. Here the sequenced sample was cultured CD8+ T cells from PBMCs, taken from culture after CMV antigen stimulation.

The sequence in DNA is TGTGCCAGCAGTTACTCGACGGAGACCCAGTACTTC. Its product reads: CASSYSTETQYF. The V and J genes are TRBV6-2 or TRBV6-3 and TRBJ2-5, with no confident D gene call. From the cysteine through the phenylalanine, the CDR3 covers 12 amino acids. Just CDR3 DNA is preserved here, 36 bases in frame from base 1. As encoded in the germline V gene, CDR1 is MNHEY while CDR2 is SVGEGT. The junction shows trimming of 0 bases on V and 5 bases on J, plus 4 bases between the germline ends.